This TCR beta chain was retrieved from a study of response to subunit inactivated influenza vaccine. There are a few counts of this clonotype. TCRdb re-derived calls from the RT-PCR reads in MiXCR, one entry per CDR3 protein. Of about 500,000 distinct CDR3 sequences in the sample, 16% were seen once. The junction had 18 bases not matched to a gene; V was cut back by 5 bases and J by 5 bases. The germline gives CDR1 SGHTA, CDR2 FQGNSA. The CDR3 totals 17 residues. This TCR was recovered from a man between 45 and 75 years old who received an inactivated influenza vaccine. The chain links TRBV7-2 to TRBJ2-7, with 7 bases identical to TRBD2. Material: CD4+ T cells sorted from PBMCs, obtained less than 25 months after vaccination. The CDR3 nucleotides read TGTGCCAGCAGCCCTACCTTTCCGGGACTACCCAGGAACGAGCAGTACTTC. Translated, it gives CASSPTFPGLPRNEQYF.